The 5 T cell receptor beta chains listed next were all sequenced from one sample in a study of T cell responses to AZD1222 COVID-19 vaccine. The repertoire was sequenced with immunoSEQ multiplex PCR; TCRdb's copy has only in-frame clones and lacks some. Here the sample spans tens of thousands of clones, 85% to 90% being singletons. Here the sequenced sample was peripheral blood, taken on day 0 of MenACWY control vaccination. The receptors here all came from an adult in good health.

The chain employs TRBV3-1 (or the pseudogene TRBV3-2) and TRBJ1-4, with TRBD1 matching over 9 bases. The CDR3 consists of 13 residues. CDR1 and CDR2 (germline): LGHDT, YNNKEL (reference sequence). V was clipped by 8 bases and J by 4 bases; unmatched bases: 2. This CDR3 reads CASRDRVNEKLFF. CDR3 sequence (DNA): TGTGCCAGCCGGGACAGGGTTAATGAAAAACTGTTTTTT.

This chain uses TRBV28 with TRBJ1-5, with D possibly matching TRBD1 (5 bases). The CDR3 sequence is 14 residues long. Trimming cost V 11 bases and J 2 bases, with 16 bases left between them. From germline, CDR1 is MDHEN and CDR2 SYDVKM. CDR3 sequence reads: CAGVGAVGNQPQHF. CDR3 DNA sequence: TGTGCCGGCGTAGGGGCGGTTGGCAATCAGCCCCAGCATTTT.

In nucleotides, the CDR3 is TGTGCCACCAGTGGGTGGACAGGGTCCGCTGGGGCCAACGTCCTGACTTTC. Protein: CATSGWTGSAGANVLTF. The rearrangement links TRBV24-1 to TRBJ2-6; 8 nucleotides line up with TRBD1. The V segment lost 5 bases and the J segment 2 bases; nucleotides outside the gene matches: 7. Germline assignment: CDR1 KGHDR and CDR2 SFDVKD. The CDR3 spans 17 residues.

J is TRBJ2-5 and V is TRBV20-1; D is unresolved. The CDR3 runs to 11 residues. The germline CDR1 and CDR2 sequences are DFQATT and SNEGSKA (reference sequence). Trimming took off 3 bases at V and 6 bases at J, with 8 bases between the two ends. This chain's CDR3 is CSASDGKTQYF. CDR3 DNA sequence: TGCAGTGCTAGTGACGGAAAGACCCAGTACTTC.

This clone has only one observation. This chain uses TRBV19 with TRBJ1-5; 7 bases are a match to TRBD1. The V gene's germline CDR1 is LNHDA and CDR2 SQIVND (reference sequence). The CDR3 consists of 15 residues. The V and J ends lost 7 bases and 6 bases, in that order; junction bases with no gene match: 12. CDR3: CASTPLKGGGQPQHF. CDR3 in DNA: TGTGCCAGTACCCCTTTAAAAGGGGGCGGTCAGCCCCAGCATTTT.